This T cell receptor (beta chain) was found in a study of blood T cell repertoires in COVID-19. Looking at the study overall: Italy, Spain and the United States were the sources of the convalescent and acute COVID-19 samples. PBMCs, B-cell-depleted T cells, or T cells were the source of the cDNA or gDNA that made up the material.

The V segment lost 4 bases and the J segment 4 bases; nucleotides outside the gene matches: 1. Germline values: CDR1 GTSNPN, CDR2 SVGIG (reference sequence). The CDR3 is made up of 13 amino acids. Produced via immunoSEQ multiplex PCR; TCRdb's table is partial and in-frame only. The sample carries under 45,000 clones, around 85% recorded once. Sequenced input: peripheral blood. J is TRBJ2-2 and V is TRBV30; TRBD1 agrees at 9 bases. The TCR originated in a man in his sixties with active or convalescent COVID-19. The CDR3 nucleotides read TGTGCCTGGATGGACAGGGGCACCGGGGAGCTGTTTTTT. This sequence encodes CAWMDRGTGELFF.